These T cell receptor beta chains were read from a single sample in a study of CD8 T cells in Susac syndrome. TCRdb reanalysed the immunoSEQ multiplex PCR reads using MiXCR and keeps one entry per CDR3 protein. Here the sample spans 250,000 to 300,000 distinct CDR3 sequences, 85% being singletons. Sequencing input: CD8+ T cells from PBMCs. The receptor source for this set is a human donor with multiple sclerosis. Both conserved end residues are part of each CDR3. D genes are given only for firm matches. Rows may omit the clone size; those that give it use once, few, many or a size class.

v_call,d_call,clone_size,cdr3_length,j_call,cdr3_nt,cdr3_aa
TRBV23-1,.,once,17,TRBJ2-5,TGCGCCAGCAGTCAATCGATGTCAGGGAGGAAAGTGGAGACCCAGTACTTC,CASSQSMSGRKVETQYF
TRBV6-1,TRBD2,.,16,TRBJ2-5,TGTGCCAGCAGTGTGGGACTAGCGGGTCAAGGGGAGACCCAGTACTTC,CASSVGLAGQGETQYF
TRBV6-2/TRBV6-3,.,.,17,TRBJ2-3,TGTGCCAGCAGTTCTCTACCTAGCGCCCCGACCACAGATACGCAGTATTTT,CASSSLPSAPTTDTQYF
TRBV6-2/TRBV6-3,TRBD2,few,13,TRBJ2-7,TGTGCCAGCAACCCGGGAGGAAGTTACGAGCAGTACTTC,CASNPGGSYEQYF
TRBV4-3,.,.,17,TRBJ2-1,TGCGCCAGCAGCCGAGACCTCCCGGGAGTTATTCTCAATGAGCAGTTCTTC,CASSRDLPGVILNEQFF
TRBV4-3,.,.,14,TRBJ2-2,TGCGCCAGCAGTCCCCTAGCGAACACCGGGGAGCTGTTTTTT,CASSPLANTGELFF
TRBV14,.,.,14,TRBJ2-7,TGTGCCAGCAGCCAAGATAGGCTGGGGTACGAGCAGTACTTC,CASSQDRLGYEQYF
TRBV2,.,.,17,TRBJ1-4,TGTGCCAGCAGTGTAAAATCAGGGGAATCAACTAATGAAAAACTGTTTTTT,CASSVKSGESTNEKLFF
TRBV27,.,.,12,TRBJ2-1,TGTGCCAGCAGTTTATCGGAGGATGAGCAGTTCTTC,CASSLSEDEQFF
TRBV7-9,.,.,14,TRBJ1-2,TGTGCCAGCAGCTTAGCAGACCTCAACTATGGCTACACCTTC,CASSLADLNYGYTF
TRBV6-5,.,.,12,TRBJ2-7,TGTGCCAGCGGAGAACAGGGCTACGAGCAGTACTTC,CASGEQGYEQYF
TRBV6-5,.,.,14,TRBJ1-1,TGTGCCAGCAGTCCTGGGTGGGGGGCCACTGAAGCTTTCTTT,CASSPGWGATEAFF
TRBV12-3/TRBV12-4,.,.,13,TRBJ1-5,TGTGCCAGCAGTTTTTACCGTTCGGGGCCCCAGCATTTT,CASSFYRSGPQHF
TRBV6-2/TRBV6-3,.,.,16,TRBJ2-7,TGTGCCAGCAGTTACCGCCCGGACACACTCTCCTACGAGCAGTACTTC,CASSYRPDTLSYEQYF
TRBV27,.,.,13,TRBJ2-7,TGTGCCAGCAGTTACCAACCTCACTACGAGCAGTACTTC,CASSYQPHYEQYF
TRBV4-1,.,few,13,TRBJ1-2,TGCGCCAGCAGCCACGACAGATACTATGGCTACACCTTC,CASSHDRYYGYTF
TRBV7-9,.,.,15,TRBJ1-1,TGTGCCAGCAGCTTACCGCGTGGACCGAGCACTGAAGCTTTCTTT,CASSLPRGPSTEAFF
TRBV27,TRBD2,.,16,TRBJ2-1,TGTGCCAGCAGTTCCGGGACTACCGGATCCTACAATGAGCAGTTCTTC,CASSSGTTGSYNEQFF
TRBV7-9,.,.,12,TRBJ2-3,TGTGCCAGCAGCGATAGCACAGATACGCAGTATTTT,CASSDSTDTQYF
TRBV4-3,TRBD2,.,18,TRBJ2-3,TGCGCCAGCAGCCAAGATCTTTTAACTAGCGGTGGCACAGATACGCAGTATTTT,CASSQDLLTSGGTDTQYF
TRBV10-3,.,.,14,TRBJ2-5,TGTGCCATCTGCGACATTGGAAGCGAAGAGACCCAGTACTTC,CAICDIGSEETQYF
TRBV4-3,.,.,15,TRBJ1-4,TGCGCCAGCGGCCCAGGGAGCAGGCTTAATGAAAAACTGTTTTTT,CASGPGSRLNEKLFF